What follows are 6 T cell receptor beta chains derived from one specimen sequenced in a study of molecular identifiers for immune sequencing clone quantification (dated by TCRdb to 2017 to 2018). Library generation was performed with PCR. For sequencing, a NextSeq 500 was employed. Using fastp trimming at Q25 and MiXCR clonotype assembly, TCRdb reanalyzed the public sequencing data and kept in-frame beta chains. Rows are unified per CDR3 protein, each entry keeping the most common DNA and genes. A total of about 100,000 distinct CDR3 sequences appear in this sample, 35% to 40% of them only once. The biggest ten clones account for around 3.8% of the sample. The specimen was naive CD8+ T cells from blood, with Jurkat cell RNA spiked in. The cell subset or site label on this specimen signifies: FACS-sorted CD8+CD4-CCR7+CD45RA+ naive T cells. The receptors stem from a human donor in good health. Some libraries in this study had Jurkat cell RNA spiked in.

The table lists this clonotype with a few counts. The rearrangement uses TRBV2 and TRBJ2-5; D unclear. Germline CDR1 is SNHLY and CDR2 is FYNNEI. The CDR3 has 14 residues. Trimming stripped 2 bases from V and 6 bases from J, with 13 bases between. CDR3 protein: CASSEIGPRQTQYF. CDR3 sequence (DNA): TGTGCCAGCAGTGAAATAGGGCCTCGGCAGACCCAGTACTTC.

The sample holds many counts of this clonotype. The chain employs TRBV15 and TRBJ2-5; D not resolved. Looked up from germline, CDR1 is LNHNV and CDR2 is YYDKDF (reference sequence). V lost 3 bases and J 4 bases, leaving 12 bases between the germline ends. The CDR3 has 14 amino acids. CDR3 bases: TGTGCCACCAGCAGGGGCTTAACCGGAGAGACCCAGTACTTC. It codes for CATSRGLTGETQYF.

The table lists this clonotype with a few counts. CDR3 DNA sequence: TGTGCCAGCAGCTCTCCTAGCGGGAGAAAGTCCGGGGAGCTGTTTTTT. Its protein product is CASSSPSGRKSGELFF. The rearrangement joins TRBV7-9 to TRBJ2-2, with 10 nucleotides matching TRBD2. The CDR3 is 16 amino acids. Per the germline V gene, CDR1 is SEHNR and CDR2 is FQNEAQ (reference sequence). The junction had 8 bases not matched to a gene; V was cut back by 4 bases and J by 6 bases.

This clonotype was picked up many times. This chain links TRBV5-4 with TRBJ2-2; D may be TRBD2 (7 bases). Trimming took 2 bases from V and 7 from J, leaving 15 bases between them. The CDR3 has 15 amino acids. Germline CDR1 SGHNT, CDR2 YYREEE (reference sequence). CDR3 nucleotides: TGTGCCAGCAGCTTCGGTACAGGGAGGGGCGGGGAGCTGTTTTTT. Translation gives CASSFGTGRGGELFF.

As to this clonotype: This may be a read error: a much more frequent sequence differs by one nucleotide. V usage is TRBV4-1 and J usage is TRBJ1-1; D is unclear. CDR1 and CDR2 (germline): MGHRA, YSYEKL. The length of the CDR3 is 15 residues. Trimming removed 4 bases from V and 0 bases from J, with 12 bases in between. In DNA form, the CDR3 reads TGCGCCAGCAGCCTGCCAGATCTCATGAACACTGAAGCTTTCTTT. This codes for CASSLPDLMNTEAFF.

With respect to this clonotype: Compared with germline, one end of the junction differs, possibly owing to a read error. DNA of the CDR3: TGTGCCAGCGCCGAACTTGTGGGTAGTCCCTACGAGCTGTACTTC. Translated, it gives CASAELVGSPYELYF. The chain recombines TRBV28 with TRBJ2-7, with D unresolved. The germline V gene has CDR1 MDHEN and CDR2 SYDVKM. The CDR3 is made up of 15 amino acids.